Presented here are 14 T cell receptor beta chains from one specimen sequenced in a study of T cell responses to AZD1222 COVID-19 vaccine. Profiled with immunoSEQ multiplex PCR; TCRdb holds only in-frame clones, not every one. The table lists roughly 100,000 clones, around 89% of them singletons. The sequences come from peripheral blood, collected on day 0 of AZD1222 vaccination. The source is an adult in good health.

This chain joins TRBV3-1 (or the pseudogene TRBV3-2) and TRBJ2-1, with 9 bases lining up with TRBD1. The V segment lost 5 bases and the J segment 5 bases; nucleotides outside the gene matches: 7. Per germline, CDR1 LGHDT and CDR2 YNNKEL (reference sequence). The CDR3 is 15 amino acids. The CDR3 sequence: CASSFGTGINNEQFF. For the CDR3, the DNA is TGTGCCAGCAGCTTCGGGACAGGGATTAACAATGAGCAGTTCTTC.

The chain uses TRBV6-5 and TRBJ2-2, with D possibly TRBD2 on 5 matching bases. CDR1 and CDR2 (germline): MNHEY, SVGAGI. CDR3 length equals 14 residues. The V gene lost 5 bases and the J gene lost 2 bases, with 9 bases spanning the gap. CDR3 DNA: TGTGCCAGCAGTCTGAGCGGCAACACCGGGGAGCTGTTTTTT. This gives the protein CASSLSGNTGELFF.

The V call is TRBV6-2 or TRBV6-3, the J call TRBJ2-5, with a weak D call TRBD2 (7 bases). The CDR3 runs 14 residues. Germline values: CDR1 MNHEY, CDR2 SVGEGT. With 3 bases removed from V and 1 base from J, the gap between germline ends came to 9 bases. The CDR3 is CASSYGGAQETQYF. The DNA for the CDR3 is TGTGCCAGCAGTTATGGGGGGGCCCAAGAGACCCAGTACTTC.

V gene TRBV27 combines with J gene TRBJ2-3, with 8 bases aligning to TRBD2. The CDR3 sequence is 15 residues long. Germline V gene lookup returns CDR1 MNHEY and CDR2 SMNVEV (reference sequence). Germline trimming cut 5 bases from V and 4 bases from J; bases unmatched to any gene: 8. The DNA of the CDR3 is TGTGCCAGCAGTCCCCGGGGGCGGGAGGCAGATACGCAGTATTTT. Protein product: CASSPRGREADTQYF.

The chain links TRBV13 to TRBJ1-3; D may be TRBD1 (5 bases). Germline V CDR1 and CDR2: PRHDT, FYEKMQ (reference sequence). The CDR3 is made up of 15 amino acids. Trimming shortened V by 2 bases and J by 4 bases, and 12 bases separated the two germline ends. CDR3 residues: CASSLTRATGNTIYF. The CDR3 nucleotides read TGTGCCAGCAGCTTAACCAGGGCGACGGGAAACACCATATATTTT.

Concerning this clone itself: Other DNA sequences in the same sample also yield this CDR3. The chain combines TRBV29-1 with TRBJ1-1; unclear D gene. Between the trimmed V and J ends, which lost 6 bases and 0 bases, there was a span of 5 bases. Germline CDR1 reads SQVTM; CDR2 reads ANQGSEA. This CDR3 has 11 residues. The CDR3 reads CSVQMNTEAFF. CDR3 nucleotides: TGCAGCGTCCAGATGAACACTGAAGCTTTCTTT.

V is TRBV27 and J is TRBJ2-3; no clear D gene. Germline V gene data show CDR1 as MNHEY and CDR2 as SMNVEV (reference sequence). V dropped 3 bases and J dropped 2 bases, with 9 bases sitting between them. The CDR3 is 14 residues long. The CDR3 sequence is CASSFGPHTDTQYF. In DNA, the CDR3 is TGTGCCAGCAGTTTCGGCCCACACACAGATACGCAGTATTTT.

There are a few counts of this clone. J is TRBJ2-5 and V is TRBV28; D is perhaps TRBD2 (6 bases). Looked up from germline, CDR1 is MDHEN and CDR2 is SYDVKM. The germline V and J ends were trimmed by 2 bases and 5 bases, with 9 bases remaining between them. CDR3 length: 13 residues. The CDR3 DNA is TGTGCCAGCAGTTTAGAGGAGGGGGAGACCCAGTACTTC. The encoded protein is CASSLEEGETQYF.

This clone was counted only a few times. CDR3 DNA sequence: TGCAGTGCTAGTGGGACTAGCGGGTTCAGACAGTACTTC. It codes for CSASGTSGFRQYF. The chain has TRBV20-1 and TRBJ2-7, with 12 bases fitting TRBD2. Germline lookup yields CDR1 DFQATT and CDR2 SNEGSKA (reference sequence). The CDR3 is 13 amino acids. J was trimmed by 10 bases and V by 3 bases; bases with no gene match: 7.

The rearrangement links TRBV25-1 to TRBJ2-1; D call uncertain. This CDR3 region has 15 residues. Germline V gene sequence: CDR1 MGHDK, CDR2 SYGVNS. The V and J ends lost 1 base and 6 bases respectively, with 13 bases between them. The CDR3 nucleotides are TGTGCCAGCAGTGAATTACTTACTACCACCAATGAGCAGTTCTTC. Encoded protein: CASSELLTTTNEQFF.

The rearrangement uses TRBV7-2 and TRBJ2-1; D is unresolved. Germline V gene lookup returns CDR1 SGHTA and CDR2 FQGNSA. The germline V and J ends were trimmed by 5 bases and 7 bases, with 15 bases remaining between them. CDR3 length equals 14 residues. CDR3 residues: CASSPYYGRNEQFF. In nucleotides, the CDR3 is TGTGCCAGCAGCCCCTATTACGGTAGGAATGAGCAGTTCTTC.

This clone appeared a few times. The chain carries TRBV9 and TRBJ1-2; weak D call: TRBD1 (6 bases). Trimming shortened V by 0 bases and J by 5 bases, and 11 bases separated the two germline ends. Germline CDR1 is SGDLS and CDR2 is YYNGEE. CDR3 length: 14 residues. The CDR3 loop reads CASSVDEGGYGYTF. CDR3 DNA: TGTGCCAGCAGCGTAGATGAGGGGGGATATGGCTACACCTTC.

This clone was seen more than once but under ten times. The chain carries TRBV14 and TRBJ2-3; D not resolved. V was cut by 4 bases and J by 6 bases, with 14 bases left in between. The germline gives CDR1 SGHDN, CDR2 FVKESK. The CDR3 length is 14 residues. The CDR3 loop is CASSPYTLGDTQYF. In nucleotides, the CDR3 is TGTGCCAGCAGCCCCTACACCTTAGGGGATACGCAGTATTTT.

The chain uses TRBV28 and TRBJ1-5, with 12 bases lining up with TRBD1. This CDR3 comprises 16 residues. V shed 4 bases, J shed 4 bases, and the junction held 5 bases outside the gene matches. CDR1 is MDHEN and CDR2 is SYDVKM in the germline V gene. The CDR3 coding sequence is TGTGCCAGCAGTTCCGGGACAGGGGGCAGGAATCAGCCCCAGCATTTT. The encoded protein is CASSSGTGGRNQPQHF.